This T cell receptor (beta chain) originates from a study of identical twins. This clonotype has a single count. cDNA molecules carried unique molecular identifiers, and template switching added a universal primer site. From the 5' RACE reads, TCRdb called clonotypes with MiXCR, one entry per CDR3 protein. The repertoire holds about 190,000 distinct CDR3 sequences, with more than 15% as singletons. Germline assignment: CDR1 MGHDK and CDR2 SYGVNS. Trimming removed 4 bases from V and 0 bases from J; junction bases left unmatched: 18. The CDR3 spans 21 residues. These same data were also listed under a study on T cells expressing NK-cell markers. That source adds: About six donors carried dominant NKG2C+ clonotypes that made up about 1.0-7.0% of their CD8+ T cells. Researchers report these clonotypes also headed the CD3+CD56-NKG2C+ fraction in a handful of donors.

The source of this sequence is a woman between 18 and 29 years old in good health. The chain carries TRBV25-1 and TRBJ2-1; 10 bases are shared with TRBD2. Sequencing was performed on CD8+ T cells sorted from blood. DNA for the CDR3: TGTGCCAGCAGTGCCTCAAGGGGGGAGAGAAGCGGGAGGGACTCCTACAATGAGCAGTTCTTC. Its translation: CASSASRGERSGRDSYNEQFF.